This passage covers 22 T cell receptor beta chains from one sample sequenced in a study of cytomegalovirus exposure and HLA in healthy donors. Primers for the PCR totalled 60 Vbeta and 13 Jbeta. Clones were sequenced by immunoSEQ multiplex PCR, and TCRdb holds only the in-frame ones, with some missing. The sample carries about 190,000 clones, 75% to 85% recorded once. Sequencing was carried out using PBMCs. The receptors originated from a woman in her 30s in good health and CMV-seropositive.

V usage is TRBV27 and J usage is TRBJ1-6; no definite D call. Trimming shortened V by 7 bases and J by 7 bases, and 11 bases separated the two germline ends. This CDR3 is built from 13 residues. CDR1 is MNHEY, CDR2 SMNVEV, per germline (reference sequence). The CDR3 is CASTIAGNSPLHF. In DNA form, the CDR3 reads TGTGCCAGCACTATTGCGGGGAATTCACCCCTCCACTTT.

The rearrangement joins TRBV30 to TRBJ1-1; unclear D gene. The CDR3 is 15 residues long. V was shortened by 1 base and J by 1 base, with 13 bases between the two germline ends. CDR1 is GTSNPN and CDR2 is SVGIG in the germline V gene (reference sequence). CDR3 coding DNA: TGTGCCTGGAGTGCCGAGTTCGAGGAGAACACTGAAGCTTTCTTT. It specifies CAWSAEFEENTEAFF.

V is TRBV28 and J is TRBJ1-4; D is possibly TRBD1 (6 bases). Trimming cost V 3 bases and J 8 bases, with 22 bases left between them. The germline gives CDR1 MDHEN, CDR2 SYDVKM. The length of the CDR3 is 17 residues. CDR3: CASSFLRFKGEGEKLFF. CDR3 nucleotides: TGTGCCAGCAGTTTCCTAAGATTCAAGGGGGAAGGGGAAAAACTGTTTTTT.

The genes are TRBV7-9 and TRBJ2-1, with D unresolved. This CDR3 contains 15 residues. Between the trimmed V and J ends, which lost 3 bases and 4 bases, there was a span of 13 bases. Germline CDR1 SEHNR, CDR2 FQNEAQ (reference sequence). CDR3 nucleotides: TGTGCCAGCAGCTTTTTCCGGTTCTGGTACAATGAGCAGTTCTTC. Translation: CASSFFRFWYNEQFF.

V is TRBV5-1 and J is TRBJ2-2; 10 positions match TRBD2. CDR3 length equals 14 residues. CDR1 is SGHRS and CDR2 is YFSETQ in the germline V gene. Germline trimming cut 7 bases from V and 4 bases from J; bases unmatched to any gene: 4. CDR3 in amino acids: CASSPSGSTGELFF. The CDR3 DNA reads TGCGCCAGCTCCCCTAGCGGGAGCACCGGGGAGCTGTTTTTT.

V is TRBV6-5 and J is TRBJ1-1; possible D gene TRBD1, 5 bases. Germline lookup yields CDR1 MNHEY and CDR2 SVGAGI. Trimming pared 3 bases from V and 1 base from J, leaving 9 bases between. The CDR3 has 14 residues. In DNA form, the CDR3 reads TGTGCCAGCAGTTATAAAAGGGGGAACACTGAAGCTTTCTTT. Translated, it gives CASSYKRGNTEAFF.

This clone was observed once. The rearrangement links TRBV5-1 to TRBJ1-1; 8 bases are shared with TRBD1. The germline V gene has CDR1 SGHRS and CDR2 YFSETQ. The J segment lost 4 bases and the V segment lost 5 bases, leaving 13 bases of the junction unmatched. CDR3 length: 16 amino acids. The DNA of the CDR3 is TGCGCCAGCAGTGACTTAGGACAGGGCAGCGGCACTGAAGCTTTCTTT. Encoded protein: CASSDLGQGSGTEAFF.

The chain joins TRBV2 to TRBJ2-7, with TRBD1 matching 9 bases. With 6 bases clipped from V and 3 bases from J, the junction kept 9 bases outside the gene matches. The CDR3 contains 15 residues. Germline V CDR1 and CDR2: SNHLY, FYNNEI. CDR3 nucleotide sequence: TGTGCCAGCAGCTCCGGGGACAGGGCATACTACGAGCAGTACTTC. This sequence encodes CASSSGDRAYYEQYF.

The genes are TRBV30 and TRBJ2-5; 9 nucleotides match TRBD2. Germline CDR1 and CDR2: GTSNPN and SVGIG (reference sequence). The V and J ends lost 5 bases and 5 bases, in that order; junction bases with no gene match: 12. The CDR3 contains 15 residues. CDR3 nucleotide sequence: TGTGCCTGGGGGGGCCGCGGGAGGGCTCGGGAGACCCAGTACTTC. Its translation: CAWGGRGRARETQYF.

Written as DNA, the CDR3 is TGCGCCAGCAGCTCCTCCCCAGGGCCTGGAAACACCATATATTTT. This codes for CASSSSPGPGNTIYF. The chain has TRBV5-1 and TRBJ1-3, with a weak D call TRBD1 (5 bases). Per the germline V gene, CDR1 is SGHRS and CDR2 is YFSETQ. The V gene lost 3 bases and the J gene lost 2 bases, with 12 bases spanning the gap. CDR3 length: 15 residues.

This clone was recorded only once. The V gene is TRBV4-2, the J gene TRBJ2-4; unclear D gene. V lost 1 base to trimming and J lost 0 bases, with 7 bases between them. From germline, CDR1 is LGHNA and CDR2 YNFKEQ. The CDR3 runs to 15 residues. CDR3 DNA sequence: TGTGCCAGCAGCCAAGGTCCACTAGCCAAAAACATTCAGTACTTC. Encoded protein: CASSQGPLAKNIQYF.

This sequence joins TRBV5-5 and TRBJ2-7; D is unclear. This CDR3 contains 13 residues. Trimming removed 3 bases at V and 1 base at J, with 8 bases between. Germline CDR1 reads SGHKS; CDR2 reads YYEKEE (reference sequence). The DNA for the CDR3 is TGTGCCAGCAGCTATGCGGATTCCTACGAGCAGTACTTC. Protein sequence: CASSYADSYEQYF.

The rearrangement uses TRBV7-2 and TRBJ2-1; 8 positions agree with TRBD2. CDR1 SGHTA and CDR2 FQGNSA come from the germline V gene. The ends lost 1 base at V and 5 bases at J; junction bases unmatched: 4. CDR3 length equals 15 residues. CDR3: CASSLGGRSNNEQFF. CDR3 nucleotides: TGTGCCAGCAGCTTAGGCGGGAGGTCAAACAATGAGCAGTTCTTC.

The chain recombines TRBV11-2 with TRBJ2-3; D is undetermined. The CDR3 spans 13 residues. V was clipped by 0 bases and J by 11 bases, with 12 bases between them. Germline V gives CDR1 SGHAT, CDR2 FQNNGV. CDR3 region: CASSLDYRSRQYF. The CDR3 nucleotides are TGTGCCAGCAGCTTAGATTACCGGTCGAGGCAGTATTTT. Complete variable domain (other parts from reference TRBV11-2 and TRBJ2-3): EAGVAQSPRYKIIEKRQSVAFWCNPISGHATLYWYQQILGQGPKLLIQFQNNGVVDDSQLPKDRFSAERLKGVDSTLKIQPAKLEDSAVYLCASSLDYRSRQYFGPGTRLTVL.

The chain joins TRBV20-1 to TRBJ2-1; D remains ambiguous. V lost 6 bases, J lost 6 bases, and 9 bases lay in between. CDR3 length: 11 amino acids. Germline CDR1 is DFQATT and CDR2 is SNEGSKA (reference sequence). The CDR3: CSATRGNEQFF. The CDR3 nucleotides are TGCAGTGCCACCCGCGGCAATGAGCAGTTCTTC.

The chain combines TRBV19 with TRBJ1-5; 8 nucleotides match TRBD1. Germline V lookup: CDR1 LNHDA, CDR2 SQIVND (reference sequence). The ends lost 5 bases at V and 6 bases at J; junction bases unmatched: 9. The CDR3 consists of 15 residues. Here the CDR3 reads CASSALQGAGQPQHF. Written as DNA, the CDR3 is TGTGCCAGTAGTGCTCTTCAGGGGGCCGGTCAGCCCCAGCATTTT.

CDR3 sequence reads: CASSFSGYEQYF. CDR3 sequence (DNA): TGTGCCAGCAGTTTTTCAGGTTACGAGCAGTACTTC. V and J are TRBV28 and TRBJ2-7; D gene unclear. The length of the CDR3 is 12 residues. V dropped 3 bases and J dropped 4 bases, with 7 bases sitting between them. CDR1 and CDR2 from the germline V gene are MDHEN and SYDVKM.

J is TRBJ2-5 and V is TRBV5-4; 7 bases agree with TRBD1. This CDR3 has 14 residues. The junction had 4 bases not matched to a gene; V was cut back by 0 bases and J by 5 bases. From germline, CDR1 is SGHNT and CDR2 YYREEE (reference sequence). Written as DNA, the CDR3 is TGTGCCAGCAGCTTGGCGGGGACAGAGGAGACCCAGTACTTC. Translating it yields CASSLAGTEETQYF.

V usage is TRBV28 and J usage is TRBJ1-2; TRBD1 matches at 8 bases. The CDR3 runs to 15 residues. CDR1 and CDR2 (germline): MDHEN, SYDVKM. Trimming at V came to 2 bases and at J to 3 bases, leaving 5 bases not matched to a gene. The CDR3 DNA is TGTGCCAGCAGTTTACGGGCAGGGGGCGACTATGGCTACACCTTC. Amino acids: CASSLRAGGDYGYTF.

This chain links TRBV28 with TRBJ1-3, with TRBD1 matching 8 bases. Germline V gene data show CDR1 as MDHEN and CDR2 as SYDVKM. This CDR3 comprises 15 residues. Trimming took 5 bases from V and 4 from J; bases not matched to a gene: 7. CDR3 sequence (DNA): TGTGCCAGCAGTGCCACAGGGGGTGGAGGAAACACCATATATTTT. Translation: CASSATGGGGNTIYF.

The chain combines TRBV18 with TRBJ1-5, with D unresolved. The V and J ends lost 0 bases and 3 bases respectively, with 6 bases between them. Germline V lookup: CDR1 KGHSH, CDR2 LQKENI. The CDR3 runs to 14 residues. The DNA for the CDR3 is TGTGCCAGCTCACCACCGAGTTCCAATCAGCCCCAGCATTTT. Translating it yields CASSPPSSNQPQHF.

The DNA for the CDR3 is TGTGCCAGCAGCGTAGCAGGCGGGAGGGGAGAGACCCAGTACTTC. Its protein is CASSVAGGRGETQYF. The chain is built from TRBV9 and TRBJ2-5; 9 positions match TRBD2. Trimming cost V 0 bases and J 4 bases; bases outside gene matches: 4. The CDR3 is 15 residues long. Looked up from germline, CDR1 is SGDLS and CDR2 is YYNGEE.